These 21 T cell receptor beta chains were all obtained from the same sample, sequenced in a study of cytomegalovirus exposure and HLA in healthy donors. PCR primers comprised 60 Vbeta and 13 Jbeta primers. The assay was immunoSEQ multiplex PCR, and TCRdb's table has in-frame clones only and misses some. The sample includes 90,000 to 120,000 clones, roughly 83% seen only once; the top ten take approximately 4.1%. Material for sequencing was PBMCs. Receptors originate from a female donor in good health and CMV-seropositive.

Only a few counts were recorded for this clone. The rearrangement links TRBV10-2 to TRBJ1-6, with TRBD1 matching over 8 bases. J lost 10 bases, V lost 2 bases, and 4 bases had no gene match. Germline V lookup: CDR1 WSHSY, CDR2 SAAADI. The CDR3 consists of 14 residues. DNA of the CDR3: TGCGCCAGCAGTGAGAACAGGGGGGGATCACCCCTCCACTTT. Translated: CASSENRGGSPLHF.

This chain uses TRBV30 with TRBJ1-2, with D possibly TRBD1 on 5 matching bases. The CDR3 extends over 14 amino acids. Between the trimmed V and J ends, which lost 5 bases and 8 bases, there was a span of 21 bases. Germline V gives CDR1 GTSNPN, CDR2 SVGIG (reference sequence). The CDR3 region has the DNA TGTGCCTGGGATGCTATTCCAGGGTTTGGGGGCTACACCTTC. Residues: CAWDAIPGFGGYTF.

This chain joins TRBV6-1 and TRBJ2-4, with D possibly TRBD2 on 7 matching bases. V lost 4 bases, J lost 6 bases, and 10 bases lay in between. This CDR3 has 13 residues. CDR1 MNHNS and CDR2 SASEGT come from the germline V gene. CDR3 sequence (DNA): TGTGCCAGCAGTGTAGGGGGGGTAAACATTCAGTACTTC. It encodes CASSVGGVNIQYF.

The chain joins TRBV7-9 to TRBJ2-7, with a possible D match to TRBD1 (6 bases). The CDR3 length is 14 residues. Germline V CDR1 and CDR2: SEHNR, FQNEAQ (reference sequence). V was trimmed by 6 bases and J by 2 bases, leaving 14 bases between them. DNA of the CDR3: TGTGCCAGCAGTTCGACAGGTTTCCCCTACGAGCAGTACTTC. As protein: CASSSTGFPYEQYF.

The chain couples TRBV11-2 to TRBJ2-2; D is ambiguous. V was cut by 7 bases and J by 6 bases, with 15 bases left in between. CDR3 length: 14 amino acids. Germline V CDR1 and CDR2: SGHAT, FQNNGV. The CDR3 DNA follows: TGTGCCAGCAACCCGACACGGTCGTCCGGGGAGCTGTTTTTT. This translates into CASNPTRSSGELFF.

The CDR3 region is CASSTLLAGERNEQFF. CDR3 in DNA: TGTGCCAGCAGCACCTTACTAGCGGGGGAGAGGAATGAGCAGTTCTTC. The genes are TRBV5-8 and TRBJ2-1; 11 bases are a match to TRBD2. J gave up 7 bases and V 4 bases, and 10 bases lay outside the gene matches. Per the germline V gene, CDR1 is SGHTS and CDR2 is YDEGEE. CDR3 length: 16 amino acids.

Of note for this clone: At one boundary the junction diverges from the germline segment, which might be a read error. CDR3 bases: TGTTCCAGCAGCTTTTTGCTTAGCGGGAGGTCAGGCGAGCAGTTCTTC. Translating gives CSSSFLLSGRSGEQFF. V usage is TRBV7-9 and J usage is TRBJ2-1; 10 bases are a match to TRBD2. CDR3 length: 16 residues. Germline V lookup: CDR1 SEHNR, CDR2 FQNEAQ (reference sequence). The full variable domain, completed using reference TRBV7-9 and TRBJ2-1, is DTGVSQNPRHKITKRGQNVTFRCDPISEHNRLYWYRQTLGQGPEFLTYFQNEAQLEKSRLLSDRFSAERPKGSFSTLEIQRTEQGDSAMYLCSSSFLLSGRSGEQFFGPGTRLTVL.

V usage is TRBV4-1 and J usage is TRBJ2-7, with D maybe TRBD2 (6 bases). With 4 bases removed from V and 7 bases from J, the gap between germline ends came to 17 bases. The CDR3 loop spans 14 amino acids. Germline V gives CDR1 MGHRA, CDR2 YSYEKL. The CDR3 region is CASSPMTSTVEQYF. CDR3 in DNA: TGCGCCAGCAGCCCCATGACTAGTACCGTAGAGCAGTACTTC.

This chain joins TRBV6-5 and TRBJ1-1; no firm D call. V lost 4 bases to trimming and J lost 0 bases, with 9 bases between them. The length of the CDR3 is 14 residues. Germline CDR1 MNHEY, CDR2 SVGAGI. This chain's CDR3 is CASSSRELNTEAFF. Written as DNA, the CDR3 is TGTGCCAGCAGTTCCCGGGAGCTGAACACTGAAGCTTTCTTT.

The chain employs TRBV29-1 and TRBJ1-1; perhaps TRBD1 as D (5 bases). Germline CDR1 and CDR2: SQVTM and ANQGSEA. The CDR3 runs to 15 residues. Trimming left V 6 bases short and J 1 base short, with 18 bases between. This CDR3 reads CSVLTLTGRNTEAFF. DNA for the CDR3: TGCAGCGTCCTTACCCTCACAGGACGGAACACTGAAGCTTTCTTT.

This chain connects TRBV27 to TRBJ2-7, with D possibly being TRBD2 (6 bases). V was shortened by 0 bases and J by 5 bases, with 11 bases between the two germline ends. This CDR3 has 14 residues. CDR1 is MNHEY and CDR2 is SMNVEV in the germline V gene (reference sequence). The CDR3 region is CASSLSGGNHEQYF. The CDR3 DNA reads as TGTGCCAGCAGTTTATCTGGCGGGAACCACGAGCAGTACTTC.

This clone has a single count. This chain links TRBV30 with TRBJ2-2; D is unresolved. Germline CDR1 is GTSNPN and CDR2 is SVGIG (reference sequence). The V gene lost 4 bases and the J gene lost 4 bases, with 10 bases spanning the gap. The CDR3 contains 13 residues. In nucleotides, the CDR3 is TGTGCCTGGACTAGAAGTCGCACCGGGGAGCTGTTTTTT. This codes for CAWTRSRTGELFF.

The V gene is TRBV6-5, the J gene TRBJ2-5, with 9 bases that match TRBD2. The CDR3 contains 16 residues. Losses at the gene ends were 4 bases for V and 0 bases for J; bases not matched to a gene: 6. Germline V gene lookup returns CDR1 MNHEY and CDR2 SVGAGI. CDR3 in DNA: TGTGCCAGCAGTTTCCGAGCGGGGGGAAACCAAGAGACCCAGTACTTC. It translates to CASSFRAGGNQETQYF.

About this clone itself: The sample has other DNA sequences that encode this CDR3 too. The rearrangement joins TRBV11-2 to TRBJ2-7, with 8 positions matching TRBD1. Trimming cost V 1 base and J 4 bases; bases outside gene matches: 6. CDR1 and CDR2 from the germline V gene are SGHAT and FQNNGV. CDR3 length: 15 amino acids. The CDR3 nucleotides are TGTGCCAGCAGCTTAGGCCCGGGACAGGCGTACGAGCAGTACTTC. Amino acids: CASSLGPGQAYEQYF.

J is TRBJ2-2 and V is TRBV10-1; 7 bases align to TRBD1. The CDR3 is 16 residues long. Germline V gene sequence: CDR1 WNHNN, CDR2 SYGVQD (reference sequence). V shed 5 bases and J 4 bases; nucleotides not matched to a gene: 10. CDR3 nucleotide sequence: TGCGCCAGCAGTCCAGGAACGACAGGGACCACCGGGGAGCTGTTTTTT. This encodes CASSPGTTGTTGELFF.

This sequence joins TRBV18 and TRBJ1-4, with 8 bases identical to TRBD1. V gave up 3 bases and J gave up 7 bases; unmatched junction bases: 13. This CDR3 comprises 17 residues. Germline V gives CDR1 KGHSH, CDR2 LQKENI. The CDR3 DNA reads TGTGCCAGCTCACCGGTTGGCAGGGGGCGATCGGGTGAAAAACTGTTTTTT. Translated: CASSPVGRGRSGEKLFF. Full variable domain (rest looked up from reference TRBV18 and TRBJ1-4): NAGVMQNPRHLVRRRGQEARLRCSPMKGHSHVYWYRQLPEEGLKFMVYLQKENIIDESGMPKERFSAEFPKEGPSILRIQQVVRGDSAAYFCASSPVGRGRSGEKLFFGSGTQLSVL.

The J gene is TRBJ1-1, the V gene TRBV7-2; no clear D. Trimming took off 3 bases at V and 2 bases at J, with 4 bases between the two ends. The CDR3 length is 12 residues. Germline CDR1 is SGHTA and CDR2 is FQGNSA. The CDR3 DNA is TGTGCCAGCAGCTTGTCTAACACTGAAGCTTTCTTT. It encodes CASSLSNTEAFF.

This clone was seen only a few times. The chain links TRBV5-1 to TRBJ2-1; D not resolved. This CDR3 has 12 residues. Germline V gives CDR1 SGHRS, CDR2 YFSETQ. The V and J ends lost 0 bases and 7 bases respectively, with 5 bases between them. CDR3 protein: CASSLGLNEQFF. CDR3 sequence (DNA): TGCGCCAGCAGCTTGGGACTGAATGAGCAGTTCTTC.

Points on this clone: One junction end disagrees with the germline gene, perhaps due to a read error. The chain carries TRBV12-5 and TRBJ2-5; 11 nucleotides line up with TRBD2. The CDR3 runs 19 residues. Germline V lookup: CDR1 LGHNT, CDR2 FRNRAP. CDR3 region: CASGLPRGSGREYQGTQYF. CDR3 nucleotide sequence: TGTGCTAGTGGTTTGCCACGGGGTAGCGGGAGGGAATACCAAGGGACCCAGTACTTC.

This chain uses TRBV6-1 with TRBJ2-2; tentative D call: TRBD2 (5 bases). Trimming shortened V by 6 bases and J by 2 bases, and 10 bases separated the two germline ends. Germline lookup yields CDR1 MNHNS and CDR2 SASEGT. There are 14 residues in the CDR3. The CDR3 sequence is CASSRTRNTGELFF. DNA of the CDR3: TGTGCCAGCAGCCGCACTAGAAACACCGGGGAGCTGTTTTTT.

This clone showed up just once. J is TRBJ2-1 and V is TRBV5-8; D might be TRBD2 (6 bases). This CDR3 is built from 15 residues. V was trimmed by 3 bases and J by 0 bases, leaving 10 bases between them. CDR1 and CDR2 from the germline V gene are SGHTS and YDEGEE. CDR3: CASSSDGSSYNEQFF. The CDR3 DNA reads TGTGCCAGCAGCTCGGACGGGAGCTCCTACAATGAGCAGTTCTTC.